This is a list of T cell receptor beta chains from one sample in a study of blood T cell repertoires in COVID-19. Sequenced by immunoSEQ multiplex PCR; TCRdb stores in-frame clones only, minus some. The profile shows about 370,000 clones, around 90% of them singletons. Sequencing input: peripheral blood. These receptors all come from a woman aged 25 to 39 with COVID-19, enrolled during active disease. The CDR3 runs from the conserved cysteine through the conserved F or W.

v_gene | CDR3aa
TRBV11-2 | CASSQPTMTGSRAKNIQYF
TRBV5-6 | CASSIGSGGGTDTQYF
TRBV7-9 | CASSLEGTSVEKLFF
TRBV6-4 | CASSRDRGVQPQHF
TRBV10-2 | CASSFTSGGRDEQFF
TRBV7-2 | CASSLNRGDTDTQYF
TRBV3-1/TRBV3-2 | CKAFRGLRAKNIQYF
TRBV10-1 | CASSDTGTGTYEQYF
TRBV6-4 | CASSDVFGGSGTDTQYF
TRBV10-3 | CAIQTGEAYEQYF